This TCR beta chain was sequenced in a study of shared clonotypes between healthy human individuals. Overall study: There were three CD4 naive, three CD4 memory, two CD8 naive and one CD8 memory plates per donor.

Broader study findings: Even with large depth, rarefaction showed that sorted-subset sequencing was incomplete.

Regarding this clone: What it binds is not known.

Only in-frame clones appear in the TCRdb table, and some are missing; sequencing was by immunoSEQ multiplex PCR. Counted here are about 680,000 clones, roughly nine tenths occurring once; the ten biggest clones make up about 24%. Terminally differentiated effector memory CD45RA+ cells were excluded from the naive CD8 cells, which were CD45RO-negative and positively selected for CCR7. The sample was naive CD8+ T cells sorted from blood. This TCR was sampled from a man aged 30 to 39 in good health.

CDR3 DNA: TGTGCCAGCAGCGCCCGCACCGGGACCCTTGGATCCTACAATGAGCAGTTCTTC. Its protein product is CASSARTGTLGSYNEQFF. The chain has TRBV7-9 and TRBJ2-1; TRBD1 or TRBD2 may be the D gene (5 bases each). Trimming pared 5 bases from V and 1 base from J, leaving 21 bases between. Germline loops: CDR1 SEHNR, CDR2 FQNEAQ (reference sequence). The CDR3 totals 18 residues.